Shown below are 22 T cell receptor beta chains from a single sample sequenced in a study of control samples from healthy donors and cancer patients. Produced via immunoSEQ multiplex PCR; TCRdb's table is partial and in-frame only. The repertoire holds some 130,000 clones, more than 80% seen once, with around 2.5% in the top ten. Material: blood. The receptors were gathered from a man in his forties in good health.

The chain uses TRBV24-1 and TRBJ1-5, with D hard to call. V was pared by 5 bases and J by 2 bases, with 15 bases between. The CDR3 has 16 amino acids. Germline V gene lookup returns CDR1 KGHDR and CDR2 SFDVKD. Written as DNA, the CDR3 is TGTGCCACCAGTGGGGGTCGGGGTTCGGGCAATCAGCCCCAGCATTTT. Translation: CATSGGRGSGNQPQHF.

This clone was detected once. The rearrangement uses TRBV6-4 and TRBJ2-1, with a possible D match to TRBD1 (6 bases). The V gene lost 6 bases and the J gene lost 7 bases, with 13 bases spanning the gap. The V gene's germline CDR1 is MRHNA and CDR2 SNTAGT. The CDR3 consists of 13 residues. For the CDR3, the DNA is TGTGCCAGCAGCCACTCAGGGGAAAATGAGCAGTTCTTC. It translates to CASSHSGENEQFF.

The chain combines TRBV6-5 with TRBJ2-2; unclear D gene. This CDR3 spans 13 amino acids. CDR1 and CDR2 (germline): MNHEY, SVGAGI. Trimming cost V 6 bases and J 6 bases, with 11 bases left between them. As DNA, the CDR3 is TGTGCCAGCAGAGGAAGGGTGGCCGGGGAGCTGTTTTTT. It codes for CASRGRVAGELFF.

CDR3 residues: CASNGRLENTGELFF. The CDR3 DNA sequence: TGTGCCAGCAACGGACGACTAGAGAACACCGGGGAGCTGTTTTTT. J is TRBJ2-2 and V is TRBV6-5, with D tentatively TRBD2 (6 bases). Trimming shortened V by 7 bases and J by 1 base, and 13 bases separated the two germline ends. This CDR3 has 15 residues. The germline V gene encodes CDR1 MNHEY and CDR2 SVGAGI.

V usage is TRBV5-1 and J usage is TRBJ2-5; either TRBD1 or TRBD2 may supply D (5 bases each). Germline loops: CDR1 SGHRS, CDR2 YFSETQ. The V end was cut by 4 bases, the J end by 5 bases, with 15 bases between. The CDR3 totals 14 residues. In nucleotides, the CDR3 is TGCGCCAGCAGCCCAGGGACCCGGATGGAGACCCAGTACTTC. As protein: CASSPGTRMETQYF.

This rearrangement joins TRBV7-8 to TRBJ1-2; no firm D call. This CDR3 is 13 amino acids long. Germline CDR1 and CDR2: SGHVS and FQNEAQ. Trimming cost V 1 base and J 7 bases, with 10 bases left between them. The CDR3 sequence is CASSLGGFVGYTF. CDR3 bases: TGTGCCAGCAGCTTAGGAGGGTTCGTTGGCTACACCTTC.

V is TRBV9 and J is TRBJ1-6; no clear D gene. The germline V gene encodes CDR1 SGDLS and CDR2 YYNGEE. The CDR3 covers 15 residues. Trimming cost V 7 bases and J 0 bases, with 11 bases left between them. CDR3 DNA: TGTGCCAGCTCAGCCGATAGCTCCTATAATTCACCCCTCCACTTT. The encoded protein is CASSADSSYNSPLHF.

As concerns this clone: The sample holds other DNA sequences that translate to the same CDR3. The rearrangement joins TRBV7-3 to TRBJ2-3, with TRBD2 matching over 8 bases. CDR1 SGHTA and CDR2 FQGTGA come from the germline V gene. J lost 0 bases, V lost 5 bases, and 4 bases had no gene match. This CDR3 is built from 15 residues. The CDR3 DNA is TGTGCCAGCAGCAGCTCGGGGGGGAGCACAGATACGCAGTATTTT. Amino acids: CASSSSGGSTDTQYF.

V is TRBV6-2 or TRBV6-3 and J is TRBJ2-4; D unclear. V was pared by 3 bases and J by 9 bases, with 15 bases between. CDR1 is MNHEY and CDR2 is SVGEGT in the germline V gene. This CDR3 contains 14 residues. The CDR3 loop is CASSYVSLGSIQYF. The DNA of the CDR3 is TGTGCCAGCAGTTATGTATCCCTAGGTAGCATTCAGTACTTC.

The genes are TRBV7-3 and TRBJ1-2, with 7 bases fitting TRBD1. Trimming took 4 bases from V and 5 from J; bases not matched to a gene: 19. Germline V CDR1 and CDR2: SGHTA, FQGTGA. The CDR3 consists of 18 residues. In nucleotides, the CDR3 is TGTGCCAGCAGCTCGAACCTCAGCTTCACCCGGGACAGATATGGCTACACCTTC. It specifies CASSSNLSFTRDRYGYTF.

The chain is built from TRBV3-1 (or the pseudogene TRBV3-2) and TRBJ1-5; no definite D call. V lost 2 bases and J 5 bases, leaving 7 bases between the germline ends. The CDR3 is 13 amino acids. The germline V gene has CDR1 LGHDT and CDR2 YNNKEL (reference sequence). Written as DNA, the CDR3 is TGTGCCAGCAGCCAAAGGGTCGATCAGCCCCAGCATTTT. Its translation: CASSQRVDQPQHF.

This rearrangement joins TRBV6-5 to TRBJ1-1; no reliable D call. The CDR3 is 12 residues long. V was cut by 6 bases and J by 1 base, with 6 bases left in between. Per the germline V gene, CDR1 is MNHEY and CDR2 is SVGAGI. The CDR3 protein is CASSGSNTEAFF. CDR3 nucleotides: TGTGCCAGCAGCGGATCGAACACTGAAGCTTTCTTT.

The chain recombines TRBV6-5 with TRBJ1-2; 8 bases agree with TRBD1. V gave up 7 bases and J gave up 5 bases; unmatched junction bases: 9. Germline assignment: CDR1 MNHEY and CDR2 SVGAGI. The CDR3 is 14 amino acids. The CDR3 region is CASNPTGQAYGYTF. As DNA, the CDR3 is TGTGCCAGCAATCCGACGGGACAGGCATATGGCTACACCTTC.

This clone was seen just once. This CDR3 is CASRTPVGDSLGEQYF. The DNA for the CDR3 is TGTGCCAGCAGGACCCCCGTGGGGGACTCCCTGGGAGAGCAGTACTTC. The rearrangement joins TRBV28 to TRBJ2-7, with D possibly TRBD2 on 6 matching bases. Between the trimmed V and J ends, which lost 6 bases and 7 bases, there was a span of 25 bases. Germline CDR1 MDHEN, CDR2 SYDVKM. The CDR3 contains 16 residues.

V gene TRBV5-1 combines with J gene TRBJ1-1; tentatively, D is TRBD1 (5 bases). Germline-derived CDR1 and CDR2 are SGHRS and YFSETQ. Trimming removed 4 bases at V and 1 base at J, with 11 bases between. CDR3 length equals 14 residues. The CDR3 coding sequence is TGCGCCAGCAGCGGCCTCGGGGGGAACACTGAAGCTTTCTTT. This codes for CASSGLGGNTEAFF.

This chain connects TRBV9 to TRBJ1-1, with D unclear. Germline CDR1 is SGDLS and CDR2 is YYNGEE. The CDR3 is 13 amino acids. Deletions cut 0 bases from V and 7 bases from J, with 10 bases between. The DNA of the CDR3 is TGTGCCAGCAGCGTAGATGGGCAAGATGAAGCTTTCTTT. It specifies CASSVDGQDEAFF.

The chain couples TRBV5-1 to TRBJ2-6; TRBD1 agrees at 11 bases. Germline values: CDR1 SGHRS, CDR2 YFSETQ. This CDR3 is built from 19 residues. V was pared by 7 bases and J by 3 bases, with 15 bases of the junction left unmatched. The chain's CDR3 is CASAKTGTGGRGGANVLTF. CDR3 DNA: TGCGCCAGCGCTAAAACCGGGACAGGGGGAAGAGGTGGGGCCAACGTCCTGACTTTC.

The genes are TRBV9 and TRBJ1-2, with D tentatively TRBD1 (5 bases). The V gene's germline CDR1 is SGDLS and CDR2 YYNGEE. The V end was cut by 3 bases, the J end by 4 bases, with 16 bases between. This CDR3 comprises 15 residues. CDR3 coding DNA: TGTGCCAGCAGCGAAACAGGATTTTCCGCCTATGGCTACACCTTC. Its protein is CASSETGFSAYGYTF.

The CDR3 loop is CASSSGQPNTGELFF. CDR3 sequence (DNA): TGTGCCAGCAGCTCGGGACAGCCGAACACCGGGGAGCTGTTTTTT. The chain carries TRBV7-3 and TRBJ2-2, with TRBD1 matching 7 bases. This CDR3 spans 15 amino acids. Germline lookup yields CDR1 SGHTA and CDR2 FQGTGA. V gave up 4 bases and J gave up 0 bases; unmatched junction bases: 2. The full variable domain, its missing parts supplied by reference TRBV7-3 and TRBJ2-2, is GAGVSQTPSNKVTEKGKYVELRCDPISGHTALYWYRQSLGQGPEFLIYFQGTGAADDSGLPNDRFFAVRPEGSVSTLKIQRTERGDSAVYLCASSSGQPNTGELFFGEGSRLTVL.

V is TRBV25-1 and J is TRBJ2-3; D remains ambiguous. The ends were cut back, 7 bases at V and 2 bases at J, with 4 bases in the middle. Germline assignment: CDR1 MGHDK and CDR2 SYGVNS. The CDR3 contains 11 residues. The CDR3 DNA sequence: TGTGCCAGCATCTACACAGATACGCAGTATTTT. Translation gives CASIYTDTQYF.

The chain uses TRBV7-2 and TRBJ2-1; 8 bases are shared with TRBD2. CDR1 and CDR2 (germline): SGHTA, FQGNSA. V lost 8 bases to trimming and J lost 3 bases; unmatched junction nucleotides: 6. The CDR3 is 14 residues long. The CDR3 is CASGRTSLYNEQFF. The CDR3 DNA reads TGTGCCAGCGGACGGACTAGCCTCTACAATGAGCAGTTCTTC.

J is TRBJ2-7 and V is TRBV3-1 (or the pseudogene TRBV3-2); D gene ambiguous. Trimming left V 6 bases short and J 1 base short, with 13 bases between. This CDR3 has 14 residues. Germline-derived CDR1 and CDR2 are LGHDT and YNNKEL (reference sequence). CDR3 sequence reads: CASRASLGSYEQYF. Written as DNA, the CDR3 is TGTGCCAGCAGGGCCTCGTTGGGATCCTACGAGCAGTACTTC.